This record looks at one T cell receptor (beta chain) sequence and its context. The sample belongs to a study of technical replicates of blood from a few donors. The protocol was immunoSEQ multiplex PCR, while the TCRdb copy is restricted to in-frame clones and leaves out a portion. The sample records some 50,000 clones, roughly 92% being singletons. Per germline, CDR1 SEHNR and CDR2 FQNEAQ (reference sequence). Trimming pared 5 bases from V and 0 bases from J, leaving 17 bases between. CDR3 size: 16 residues. The sample taken for sequencing was T cells isolated from PBMCs. This sequence joins TRBV7-9 and TRBJ2-7; D possibly corresponds to TRBD1 (6 bases). The clonotype comes from a human donor in good health. The CDR3 coding sequence is TGTGCCAGCAGCATAACAAAGACAGGAAGCTCCTACGAGCAGTACTTC. Amino acids: CASSITKTGSSYEQYF.